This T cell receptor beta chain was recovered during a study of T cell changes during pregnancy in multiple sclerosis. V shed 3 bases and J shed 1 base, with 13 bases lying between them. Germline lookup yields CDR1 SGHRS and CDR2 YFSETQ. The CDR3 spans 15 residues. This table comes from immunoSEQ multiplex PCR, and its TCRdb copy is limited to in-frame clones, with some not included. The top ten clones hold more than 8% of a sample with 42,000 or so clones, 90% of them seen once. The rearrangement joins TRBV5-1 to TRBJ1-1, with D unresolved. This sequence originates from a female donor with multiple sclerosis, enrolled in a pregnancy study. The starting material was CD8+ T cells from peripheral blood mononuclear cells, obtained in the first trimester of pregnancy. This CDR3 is CASSWTSAGNTEAFF. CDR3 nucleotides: TGCGCCAGCAGCTGGACTTCGGCGGGGAACACTGAAGCTTTCTTT.